This entry lists 8 T cell receptor beta chains sequenced from one sample in a study of shared clonotypes between healthy human individuals. The protocol was immunoSEQ multiplex PCR, while the TCRdb copy is restricted to in-frame clones and leaves out a portion. Of about 500,000 clones in the sample, roughly four fifths were seen once. The material sequenced was PBMCs. These receptors came from a woman in her thirties or forties in good health. Some clones in this sample may be carry-over from other donors' samples.

This clone was counted a few times. The V and J genes are TRBV28 and TRBJ1-1, with 12 bases matching TRBD1. The V and J ends lost 7 bases and 4 bases, in that order; junction bases with no gene match: 4. Germline CDR1 reads MDHEN; CDR2 reads SYDVKM. The CDR3 sequence is 14 residues long. The CDR3 region has the DNA TGTGCCAGCACGGGACAGGGGGCAGTCACTGAAGCTTTCTTT. The encoded protein is CASTGQGAVTEAFF.

The V and J genes are TRBV7-9 and TRBJ2-7; the D is unclear. The CDR3 extends over 13 amino acids. Deletions cut 5 bases from V and 1 base from J, with 9 bases between. Germline loops: CDR1 SEHNR, CDR2 FQNEAQ (reference sequence). The chain's CDR3 is CASSSSGSYEQYF. The CDR3 coding sequence is TGTGCCAGCAGCAGCTCGGGTTCCTACGAGCAGTACTTC.

To note about this clone: The sample has other DNA sequences that encode this CDR3 too. The rearrangement joins TRBV29-1 to TRBJ1-1; maybe TRBD1 (6 bases). Germline V lookup: CDR1 SQVTM, CDR2 ANQGSEA. Trimming stripped 6 bases from V and 1 base from J, with 12 bases between. The CDR3 contains 13 residues. The CDR3 here is CSVATGGNTEAFF. The CDR3 region has the DNA TGCAGCGTCGCGACAGGAGGGAACACTGAAGCTTTCTTT.

This chain connects TRBV29-1 to TRBJ2-7, with D unresolved. Trimming took off 5 bases at V and 2 bases at J, with 13 bases between the two ends. CDR1 SQVTM and CDR2 ANQGSEA come from the germline V gene. This CDR3 is built from 13 residues. CDR3 protein: CSVRVLAPYEQYF. The CDR3 DNA reads TGCAGCGTTCGGGTTTTAGCACCCTACGAGCAGTACTTC.

About this clone itself: A much more abundant neighbour one base away suggests this may be a read error. V and J are TRBV30 and TRBJ2-3, with D unresolved. Per germline, CDR1 GTSNPN and CDR2 SVGIG (reference sequence). This CDR3 is built from 12 residues. CDR3 protein: CGWTTGTDTQYF. CDR3 coding DNA: TGTGGCTGGACGACCGGGACAGATACGCAGTATTTT.

This clone has at least ten counts. Distinct nucleotide sequences in the sample also encode this CDR3. The gene calls are TRBV7-9 and TRBJ1-1; D unclear. Germline-derived CDR1 and CDR2 are SEHNR and FQNEAQ (reference sequence). V was shortened by 3 bases and J by 7 bases, with 9 bases between the two germline ends. There are 12 residues in the CDR3. The CDR3 is CASSFGRFEAFF. The CDR3 DNA sequence: TGTGCCAGCAGCTTTGGGAGGTTTGAAGCTTTCTTT.

The rearrangement uses TRBV29-1 and TRBJ2-5, with 8 bases that match TRBD1. Per the germline V gene, CDR1 is SQVTM and CDR2 is ANQGSEA. The CDR3 totals 14 residues. Losses at the gene ends were 7 bases for V and 4 bases for J; bases not matched to a gene: 11. CDR3 bases: TGCAGCGCAAGGTCTGGTGGACAGGGAGAGACCCAGTACTTC. Its translation: CSARSGGQGETQYF.

The rearrangement uses TRBV19 and TRBJ2-3; no clear D gene. The germline V gene encodes CDR1 LNHDA and CDR2 SQIVND (reference sequence). The CDR3 spans 16 residues. With 5 bases removed from V and 0 bases from J, the gap between germline ends came to 15 bases. This CDR3 is CASSPPRRTSTDTQYF. CDR3 DNA sequence: TGTGCCAGTAGTCCCCCCCGCAGAACTAGCACAGATACGCAGTATTTT. The full variable domain, in which reference TRBV19 and TRBJ2-3 provide the parts outside the CDR3, is DGGITQSPKYLFRKEGQNVTLSCEQNLNHDAMYWYRQDPGQGLRLIYYSQIVNDFQKGDIAEGYSVSREKKESFPLTVTSAQKNPTAFYLCASSPPRRTSTDTQYFGPGTRLTVL.